This is a list of T cell receptor beta chains from one sample in a study of cytomegalovirus exposure and HLA in healthy donors. Assay used: immunoSEQ multiplex PCR; TCRdb lists only in-frame clones, some missing. The sample contains around 70,000 clones, approximately 72% of which appear only once. Sequenced: PBMCs. Receptor source: a woman aged 35 to 49 in good health and CMV-seropositive. CDR3s include the opening cysteine and the closing phenylalanine or tryptophan. A D gene is named only where the DNA matches it firmly. The size of a clone is reported for some rows only, either as once, few or many, or as a class for expanded clones.

j_gene: TRBJ2-7
len: 15
abundance: NA
d_gene: TRBD1
v_gene: TRBV6-1
CDR3aa: CASSPVGQGGYEQYF
CDR3nt: TGTGCCAGCAGCCCAGTAGGACAGGGCGGATACGAGCAGTACTTC

j_gene: TRBJ2-4
len: 8
abundance: few
d_gene: NA
v_gene: TRBV1
CDR3aa: CTSSHRGF
CDR3nt: TGCACCAGCAGCCACAGAGGCTTC

j_gene: TRBJ1-4
len: 14
abundance: NA
d_gene: NA
v_gene: TRBV29-1
CDR3aa: CSVAGDATNEKLFF
CDR3nt: TGCAGCGTTGCCGGGGATGCAACTAATGAAAAACTGTTTTTT

j_gene: TRBJ2-7
len: 15
abundance: NA
d_gene: NA
v_gene: TRBV11-3
CDR3aa: CASSFGQGFSYEQYF
CDR3nt: TGTGCCAGCAGCTTCGGGCAGGGTTTCTCCTACGAGCAGTACTTC

j_gene: TRBJ2-2
len: 13
abundance: NA
d_gene: NA
v_gene: TRBV7-9
CDR3aa: CASSAGRTGELFF
CDR3nt: TGTGCCAGCAGCGCAGGGAGGACCGGGGAGCTGTTTTTT

j_gene: TRBJ2-7
len: 12
abundance: NA
d_gene: TRBD1
v_gene: TRBV19
CDR3aa: CASGQGFYEQYF
CDR3nt: TGTGCCAGTGGACAGGGTTTCTACGAGCAGTACTTC

j_gene: TRBJ2-2
len: 15
abundance: few
d_gene: TRBD1
v_gene: TRBV11-1
CDR3aa: CASSLATQGDGELFF
CDR3nt: TGTGCCAGCAGCTTAGCCACGCAGGGGGACGGGGAGCTGTTTTTT

j_gene: TRBJ1-1
len: 13
abundance: many
d_gene: NA
v_gene: TRBV25-1
CDR3aa: CASSVWGGTEAFF
CDR3nt: TGTGCCAGCAGTGTATGGGGCGGCACTGAAGCTTTCTTT

j_gene: TRBJ2-1
len: 16
abundance: NA
d_gene: TRBD1
v_gene: TRBV5-4
CDR3aa: CASSLGGQAMYNEQFF
CDR3nt: TGTGCCAGCAGCTTGGGGGGACAGGCGATGTACAATGAGCAGTTCTTC

j_gene: TRBJ1-1
len: 15
abundance: NA
d_gene: NA
v_gene: TRBV6-1
CDR3aa: CASSEGVGQNTEAFF
CDR3nt: TGTGCCAGCAGTGAAGGTGTGGGACAGAACACTGAAGCTTTCTTT

j_gene: TRBJ2-1
len: 16
abundance: NA
d_gene: NA
v_gene: TRBV7-6
CDR3aa: CASSLRRGSSYNEQFF
CDR3nt: TGTGCCAGCAGCTTAAGGCGGGGTAGCTCCTACAATGAGCAGTTCTTC

j_gene: TRBJ2-3
len: 14
abundance: NA
d_gene: NA
v_gene: TRBV7-9
CDR3aa: CASSLRLSTDTQYF
CDR3nt: TGTGCCAGCAGCTTAAGACTTAGCACAGATACGCAGTATTTT

j_gene: TRBJ1-2
len: 16
abundance: NA
d_gene: TRBD1
v_gene: TRBV7-9
CDR3aa: CASSLDPGQGLYGYTF
CDR3nt: TGTGCCAGCAGCTTAGATCCGGGACAGGGCCTTTATGGCTACACCTTC

j_gene: TRBJ2-2
len: 11
abundance: NA
d_gene: NA
v_gene: TRBV15
CDR3aa: CATSRSGELFF
CDR3nt: TGTGCCACCAGCCGGTCCGGGGAGCTGTTTTTT

j_gene: TRBJ2-5
len: 16
abundance: NA
d_gene: NA
v_gene: TRBV4-3
CDR3aa: CASSQGAQGRGETQYF
CDR3nt: TGCGCCAGCAGCCAAGGGGCACAGGGAAGAGGAGAGACCCAGTACTTC

j_gene: TRBJ1-2
len: 14
abundance: NA
d_gene: NA
v_gene: TRBV10-3
CDR3aa: CAISSGALVYGYTF
CDR3nt: TGTGCCATCAGTTCAGGCGCACTTGTTTATGGCTACACCTTC

j_gene: TRBJ1-5
len: 12
abundance: NA
d_gene: NA
v_gene: TRBV11-2
CDR3aa: CASQEGNQPQHF
CDR3nt: TGTGCCAGTCAGGAGGGCAATCAGCCCCAGCATTTT

j_gene: TRBJ1-3
len: 14
abundance: NA
d_gene: NA
v_gene: TRBV21-1
CDR3aa: CASRDSFSGNTIYF
CDR3nt: TGTGCCAGCCGGGACAGCTTCTCTGGAAACACCATATATTTT

j_gene: TRBJ2-7
len: 19
abundance: NA
d_gene: TRBD1
v_gene: TRBV7-8
CDR3aa: CASSLVESQQGTLSYEQYF
CDR3nt: TGTGCCAGCAGCTTAGTCGAATCCCAACAGGGGACGCTTTCCTACGAGCAGTACTTC

j_gene: TRBJ1-5
len: 16
abundance: once
d_gene: NA
v_gene: TRBV6-6
CDR3aa: CASSYSNVRASQPQHF
CDR3nt: TGTGCCAGCAGTTACTCGAATGTAAGGGCTAGCCAGCCCCAGCATTTT